The T cell receptor (beta chain) under discussion was sequenced for a study of CD8 T cells in Susac syndrome. Overall study: When blood was drawn, the patients with Susac syndrome were therapy-naive, on corticosteroids, or on intravenous immunoglobulin alone. General study points: Repertoires of Susac syndrome CD4+ T cells lacked clonal expansion.

This CDR3 is 14 amino acids long. Trimming took 4 bases from V and 0 from J, leaving 9 bases between them. Germline CDR1 SNHLY, CDR2 FYNNEI. RNA, at roughly 0.45 to 1 ug, was reverse transcribed with random hexamers. TCR beta CDR3 was amplified by immunoSEQ covering 54 Vbeta and 13 Jbeta. TCRdb called the immunoSEQ multiplex PCR reads again in MiXCR, with one record for every CDR3 protein. The data hold more than 200,000 distinct CDR3 sequences, with less than 95% observed a single time. The authors sequenced TCR beta from blood CD8+ and CD4+ T cells. As regards this clonotype: Its antigen is as yet unknown.

This receptor was taken from a human donor with Susac syndrome. The sequencing sample was made of CD4+ T cells from PBMCs. This chain joins TRBV2 and TRBJ1-1; no reliable D call. CDR3 region: CASSVTNMNTEAFF. The CDR3 DNA is TGTGCCAGCAGTGTGACAAACATGAACACTGAAGCTTTCTTT.